What follows are 18 T cell receptor beta chains derived from one specimen sequenced in a study of blood T cell repertoires in COVID-19. Assay used: immunoSEQ multiplex PCR; TCRdb lists only in-frame clones, some missing. The sample gives fewer than 200,000 clones, 81% of which show up once; approximately 5.1% is in the top ten. Sequencing input: PBMCs or T cells enriched from blood (not recorded which). All receptors come from a woman in her thirties or forties with acute COVID-19.

The gene calls are TRBV5-4 and TRBJ2-3; D is unclear. The germline V and J ends were trimmed by 3 bases and 6 bases, with 14 bases remaining between them. The germline V gene encodes CDR1 SGHNT and CDR2 YYREEE (reference sequence). CDR3 size: 14 residues. CDR3: CASSYERVGDTQYF. CDR3 bases: TGTGCCAGCAGCTACGAGAGAGTCGGGGATACGCAGTATTTT.

The gene calls are TRBV18 and TRBJ2-1; TRBD2 agrees at 8 bases. The CDR3 loop spans 19 amino acids. Germline assignment: CDR1 KGHSH and CDR2 LQKENI. Trimming cost V 3 bases and J 5 bases; bases outside gene matches: 18. The CDR3 is CASSPTLAVQPPPNNEQFF. CDR3 DNA: TGTGCCAGCTCACCGACACTAGCGGTCCAACCACCCCCCAACAATGAGCAGTTCTTC.

This clone was picked up one time. The chain recombines TRBV25-1 with TRBJ2-4; 8 bases are a match to TRBD2. CDR1 and CDR2 (germline): MGHDK, SYGVNS. The CDR3 is 15 amino acids. V shed 2 bases, J shed 5 bases, and the junction held 5 bases outside the gene matches. The DNA for the CDR3 is TGTGCCAGCAGTGAAGGCGGGGGGTCTGAAAACATTCAGTACTTC. Its protein is CASSEGGGSENIQYF.

The gene calls are TRBV29-1 and TRBJ1-1; D not resolved. V dropped 1 base and J dropped 0 bases, with 12 bases sitting between them. CDR1 SQVTM and CDR2 ANQGSEA come from the germline V gene. This CDR3 is built from 15 residues. CDR3 loop: CSVEGLVRLNTEAFF. The CDR3 region has the DNA TGCAGCGTTGAAGGTTTGGTCAGGCTGAACACTGAAGCTTTCTTT.

This rearrangement joins TRBV5-1 to TRBJ2-2; 8 positions agree with TRBD1. The CDR3 sequence is 13 residues long. From germline, CDR1 is SGHRS and CDR2 YFSETQ. Trimming removed 3 bases from V and 6 bases from J; junction bases left unmatched: 1. CDR3 loop: CASSSDRAGELFF. For the CDR3, the DNA is TGCGCCAGCAGCTCGGACAGGGCCGGGGAGCTGTTTTTT. The whole variable domain, remainder taken from reference TRBV5-1 and TRBJ2-2, is KAGVTQTPRYLIKTRGQQVTLSCSPISGHRSVSWYQQTPGQGLQFLFEYFSETQRNKGNFPGRFSGRQFSNSRSEMNVSTLELGDSALYLCASSSDRAGELFFGEGSRLTVL.

The gene calls are TRBV25-1 and TRBJ2-1; TRBD2 aligns across 8 bases. Trimming took 9 bases from V and 8 from J; bases not matched to a gene: 9. The CDR3 contains 13 residues. CDR1 is MGHDK, CDR2 SYGVNS, per germline. The CDR3 is CASLPGGGDEQFF. The CDR3 DNA reads TGTGCCAGTCTCCCGGGGGGGGGTGATGAGCAGTTCTTC.

This clone was seen more than once but under ten times. The chain uses TRBV19 and TRBJ2-7; 7 bases line up with TRBD1. Losses at the gene ends were 6 bases for V and 2 bases for J; bases not matched to a gene: 7. The CDR3 totals 14 residues. CDR1 and CDR2 (germline): LNHDA, SQIVND (reference sequence). This chain's CDR3 is CASSLRQGAYEQYF. CDR3 DNA sequence: TGTGCCAGTAGCCTCAGACAGGGAGCCTACGAGCAGTACTTC.

This chain connects TRBV3-1 (or the pseudogene TRBV3-2) to TRBJ1-1; D is undetermined. Germline CDR1 and CDR2: LGHDT and YNNKEL (reference sequence). This CDR3 spans 14 amino acids. V dropped 5 bases and J dropped 1 base, with 11 bases sitting between them. The CDR3 DNA reads TGTGCCAGCAGCGATGGGTGGGCGAACACTGAAGCTTTCTTT. Translated, it gives CASSDGWANTEAFF.

V is TRBV28 and J is TRBJ2-7; possible D gene TRBD2, 6 bases. Per the germline V gene, CDR1 is MDHEN and CDR2 is SYDVKM. The CDR3 length is 16 residues. V lost 5 bases, J lost 3 bases, and 20 bases lay in between. The CDR3 region is CASSPGTTSWGYEQYV. CDR3 bases: TGTGCCAGCAGTCCCGGGACGACTAGTTGGGGCTACGAGCAGTACGTC.

The gene calls are TRBV7-3 and TRBJ2-1; 7 bases line up with TRBD2. The J segment lost 1 base and the V segment lost 5 bases, leaving 8 bases of the junction unmatched. This CDR3 has 16 amino acids. CDR1 and CDR2 from the germline V gene are SGHTA and FQGTGA. The CDR3 loop is CASSRYAGDSYNEQFF. The CDR3 DNA reads TGTGCCAGCAGCCGATACGCGGGAGATTCCTACAATGAGCAGTTCTTC. The entire variable domain, with the rest obtained from reference TRBV7-3 and TRBJ2-1, is as follows: GAGVSQTPSNKVTEKGKYVELRCDPISGHTALYWYRQSLGQGPEFLIYFQGTGAADDSGLPNDRFFAVRPEGSVSTLKIQRTERGDSAVYLCASSRYAGDSYNEQFFGPGTRLTVL.

J is TRBJ2-3 and V is TRBV14; TRBD2 matches at 7 bases. This CDR3 region has 16 residues. V was pared by 1 base and J by 1 base, with 5 bases of the junction left unmatched. Germline CDR1 reads SGHDN; CDR2 reads FVKESK. The CDR3 DNA reads TGTGCCAGCAGCCAAGGGCGCGGGAGCGGCACAGATACGCAGTATTTT. This gives the protein CASSQGRGSGTDTQYF.

This clone was counted between two and nine times. The V and J genes are TRBV7-2 and TRBJ1-1; TRBD1 aligns across 9 bases. The trim removed 2 bases at V and 4 bases at J, leaving 5 bases unmatched. Germline-derived CDR1 and CDR2 are SGHTA and FQGNSA. The CDR3 is made up of 15 amino acids. CDR3 region: CASSLRGQGSTEAFF. The CDR3 coding sequence is TGTGCCAGCAGCTTACGCGGACAGGGGAGCACTGAAGCTTTCTTT. The complete variable domain, with remaining parts taken from reference TRBV7-2 and TRBJ1-1, reads GAGVSQSPSNKVTEKGKDVELRCDPISGHTALYWYRQSLGQGLEFLIYFQGNSAPDKSGLPSDRFSAERTGGSVSTLTIQRTQQEDSAVYLCASSLRGQGSTEAFFGQGTRLTVV.

This rearrangement joins TRBV4-1 to TRBJ2-2, with 12 bases aligning to TRBD2. The V gene's germline CDR1 is MGHRA and CDR2 YSYEKL. V was pared by 1 base and J by 5 bases, with 2 bases of the junction left unmatched. The CDR3 totals 16 residues. DNA of the CDR3: TGCGCCAGCAGCCAAGGGCTAGCGGGGGGGACCGGGGAGCTGTTTTTT. Translated, it gives CASSQGLAGGTGELFF.

The rearrangement links TRBV3-1 (or the pseudogene TRBV3-2) to TRBJ2-5; 7 positions agree with TRBD2. Per the germline V gene, CDR1 is LGHDT and CDR2 is YNNKEL (reference sequence). The CDR3 is 15 residues long. Trimming cost V 0 bases and J 4 bases; bases outside gene matches: 5. The CDR3 DNA is TGTGCCAGCAGCCAAGACCAAGGGAGGGGAGAGACCCAGTACTTC. Residues: CASSQDQGRGETQYF.

V gene TRBV7-2 combines with J gene TRBJ2-2; unclear D gene. Trimming took 1 base from V and 1 from J, leaving 4 bases between them. CDR1 SGHTA and CDR2 FQGNSA come from the germline V gene. The CDR3 extends over 14 amino acids. CDR3 nucleotides: TGTGCCAGCAGCTTAGGTCTGAACACCGGGGAGCTGTTTTTT. Its protein product is CASSLGLNTGELFF.

V usage is TRBV5-1 and J usage is TRBJ1-2, with 7 bases that match TRBD1. The V and J ends lost 4 bases and 8 bases, in that order; junction bases with no gene match: 11. The CDR3 is 14 residues long. Germline loops: CDR1 SGHRS, CDR2 YFSETQ. The chain's CDR3 is CASSPLDRVGGYTF. The CDR3 nucleotides are TGCGCCAGCAGCCCCCTTGACAGGGTGGGAGGCTACACCTTC. Filled out from reference TRBV5-1 and TRBJ1-2, the complete variable domain reads KAGVTQTPRYLIKTRGQQVTLSCSPISGHRSVSWYQQTPGQGLQFLFEYFSETQRNKGNFPGRFSGRQFSNSRSEMNVSTLELGDSALYLCASSPLDRVGGYTFGSGTRLTVV.

The chain couples TRBV9 to TRBJ2-2; no reliable D call. The V end was cut by 4 bases, the J end by 8 bases, with 12 bases between. Germline values: CDR1 SGDLS, CDR2 YYNGEE. The CDR3 consists of 13 residues. The CDR3: CASSPDSTGELFF. CDR3 coding DNA: TGTGCCAGCAGCCCCGACTCGACGGGGGAGCTGTTTTTT.

Only a few counts were recorded for this clone. The chain has TRBV19 and TRBJ1-1; a weak D match, TRBD1 (6 bases). This CDR3 has 14 amino acids. Deletions cut 1 base from V and 5 bases from J, with 11 bases between. Per the germline V gene, CDR1 is LNHDA and CDR2 is SQIVND (reference sequence). As DNA, the CDR3 is TGTGCCAGTAGTATAGGTCAGAGGGGGACTGAAGCTTTCTTT. The encoded protein is CASSIGQRGTEAFF. Full variable domain (missing parts from reference TRBV19 and TRBJ1-1): DGGITQSPKYLFRKEGQNVTLSCEQNLNHDAMYWYRQDPGQGLRLIYYSQIVNDFQKGDIAEGYSVSREKKESFPLTVTSAQKNPTAFYLCASSIGQRGTEAFFGQGTRLTVV.